The 9 T cell receptor beta chains given below trace back to one sample, sequenced in a study of tumor-infiltrating lymphocytes in primary liver carcinoma. Both RNA and DNA were isolated together from approximately 22-30 mg of bulk tissue that had not been sorted. A primer matching the constant region was used to make TCR beta cDNA from approximately 500 ng of total RNA. Amplification in three nested multiplex PCR rounds with slightly modified ARM-PCR gave rise to TCR beta libraries. Primers for the first two PCR rounds were TRBV1-TRBV30 forward primers and a C-beta reverse primer (roughly 10 cycles per round). TCRdb independently ran MiXCR on the multiplex PCR reads; one entry per CDR3 protein. The table includes under 200,000 distinct CDR3 sequences, approximately 80% detected once. The sample was tumor tissue from primary liver carcinoma. These receptors came from a man aged 35 to 55 with primary liver carcinoma and hepatitis B virus infection.

Regarding this clonotype: This CDR3 is missing its conserved last phenylalanine or tryptophan, likely due to a read error. No DNA is shown, since the ends of the CDR3 on it are uncertain; the CDR3 is the one TCRdb lists. This chain uses TRBV14 with TRBJ2-6. Termini included, the CDR3 measures 19 amino acids. Looked up from germline, CDR1 is SGHDN and CDR2 is FVKESK. This CDR3 is CASSPRWIVLLSGANVLTI.

V gene TRBV29-1 combines with J gene TRBJ2-3, with TRBD2 as a possible D gene (7 bases). Germline V gene sequence: CDR1 SQVTM, CDR2 ANQGSEA. The CDR3 loop spans 13 amino acids. With 6 bases removed from V and 4 bases from J, the gap between germline ends came to 14 bases. CDR3 in amino acids: CSVRTGGADTQYF. CDR3 DNA: TGCAGCGTGCGGACGGGGGGCGCAGATACGCAGTATTTT.

Of note for this clonotype: Mismatch with germline at one junction end may stem from a read error. The V and J genes are TRBV29-1 and TRBJ2-7; 8 positions agree with TRBD1. The V gene's germline CDR1 is SQVTM and CDR2 ANQGSEA. CDR3 length: 13 residues. The CDR3 here is CSVQDRERYEQYF. DNA of the CDR3: TGTAGCGTTCAGGACAGGGAAAGGTACGAGCAGTACTTC.

This clonotype was observed a handful of times. The genes are TRBV28 and TRBJ2-1, with TRBD2 matching 8 bases. V was clipped by 8 bases and J by 16 bases; unmatched bases: 16. The germline V gene encodes CDR1 MDHEN and CDR2 SYDVKM. The CDR3 contains 13 residues. The CDR3 loop is CASWIRGGNELFF. The CDR3, as DNA: TGTGCCAGCTGGATACGGGGGGGCAATGAGCTATTCTTC.

The rearrangement joins TRBV6-1 to TRBJ2-7; tentatively, D is TRBD1 or TRBD2 (5 bases each). Germline V gene data show CDR1 as MNHNS and CDR2 as SASEGT. Trimming removed 7 bases at V and 3 bases at J, with 16 bases between. This CDR3 comprises 14 residues. CDR3 residues: CASNVRGRNYEQYF. As DNA, the CDR3 is TGTGCCAGCAATGTGAGGGGTAGGAACTACGAGCAGTACTTC.

With respect to this clonotype: A read error is possible here, since a much larger clone lies one base away. Lacking the conserved final phenylalanine or tryptophan, this CDR3 likely reflects a read error. This chain uses TRBV6-1 with TRBJ2-7; 7 positions agree with TRBD1. The germline V gene encodes CDR1 MNHNS and CDR2 SASEGT. With 4 bases clipped from V and 1 base from J, the junction kept 1 base outside the gene matches. The CDR3 covers 13 residues. CDR3 sequence reads: CASSATGSYEQYL. DNA of the CDR3: TGTGCCAGCAGTGCGACAGGGTCCTACGAGCAGTACTTA.

With regard to this clonotype: At one boundary the junction diverges from the germline segment, which might be a read error. The V and J genes are TRBV12-3 or TRBV12-4 and TRBJ2-3; 7 bases are shared with TRBD1. The CDR3 is made up of 16 amino acids. This chain's CDR3 is CVSSLDRQGSIDTQYF. In nucleotides, the CDR3 is TGTGTCAGTAGTTTAGACAGACAGGGAAGCATAGATACGCAGTATTTT.

As regards this clonotype: The conserved phenylalanine or tryptophan is not found at the CDR3 terminus, so this likely reflects a read error. The chain employs TRBV6-1 and TRBJ2-7; D not resolved. Germline-derived CDR1 and CDR2 are MNHNS and SASEGT. The CDR3 loop spans 16 amino acids. CDR3 DNA sequence: TGTGCCAGCAGTAGTGGGCGGAGCCGCAGCTCCTACGAACAGTACTCC. It translates to CASSSGRSRSSYEQYS.

Points on this clonotype: The final CDR3 position lacks the conserved phenylalanine or tryptophan, pointing to a likely read error. This chain joins TRBV11-1 and TRBJ2-1; D is undetermined. V was clipped by 3 bases and J by 7 bases, with 16 bases between them. The CDR3 has 15 amino acids. CDR1 and CDR2 (germline): SGHAT, FQDESV (reference sequence). The CDR3 DNA reads as TGTGCCAGCAGCTTCCAGAGAGCGCTGGATAATGAGCAGTTCCTC. This translates into CASSFQRALDNEQFL.